Detailed here is one T cell receptor beta chain. Its specificity is not known. The sample originates from a study of shared clonotypes between healthy human individuals. Here immunoSEQ multiplex PCR was the method, and the copy in TCRdb shows in-frame clones only, minus some. The table has fewer than 2.5 million clones, roughly 93% seen once. The CDR3 totals 16 residues. The germline V gene encodes CDR1 SGHVS and CDR2 FQNEAQ. The J segment lost 6 bases and the V segment lost 4 bases, leaving 8 bases of the junction unmatched. Points from the study as a whole: Some clonotypes were shared by all four sorted-subset donors, while others were not shared. The non-shared ones had lower generation probabilities than the shared ones.

The sample taken for sequencing was naive CD4+ T cells from PBMCs. As for subset: CD45RA+ positively selected. The receptor was isolated from a man in his late teens or twenties in good health. Some clones in this sample may be carry-over from other donors' samples. The J gene is TRBJ2-2, the V gene TRBV7-8, with 10 nucleotides matching TRBD1. The CDR3 loop is CASSYGQGDLAGELFF. The CDR3, as DNA: TGTGCCAGCAGCTATGGACAGGGGGATTTAGCCGGGGAGCTGTTTTTT. Filled out from reference TRBV7-8 and TRBJ2-2, the complete variable domain reads GAGVSQSPRYKVAKRGQDVALRCDPISGHVSLFWYQQALGQGPEFLTYFQNEAQLDKSGLPSDRFFAERPEGSVSTLKIQRTQQEDSAVYLCASSYGQGDLAGELFFGEGSRLTVL.